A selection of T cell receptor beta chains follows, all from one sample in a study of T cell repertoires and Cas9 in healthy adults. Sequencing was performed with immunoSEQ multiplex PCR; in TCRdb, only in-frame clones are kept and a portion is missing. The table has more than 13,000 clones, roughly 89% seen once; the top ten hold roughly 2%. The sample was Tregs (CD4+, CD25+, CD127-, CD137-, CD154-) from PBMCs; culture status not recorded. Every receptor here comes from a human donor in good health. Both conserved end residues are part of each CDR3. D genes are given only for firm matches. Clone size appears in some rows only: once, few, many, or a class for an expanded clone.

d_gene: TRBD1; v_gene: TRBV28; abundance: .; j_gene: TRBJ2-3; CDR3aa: CASRPDRGPSDTQYF; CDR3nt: TGTGCCAGCAGACCGGACAGGGGGCCATCAGATACGCAGTATTTT
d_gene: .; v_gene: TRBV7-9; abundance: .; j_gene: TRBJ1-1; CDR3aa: CASSPPRIGMNTEAFF; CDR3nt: TGTGCCAGCAGCCCACCTAGGATTGGCATGAACACTGAAGCTTTCTTT
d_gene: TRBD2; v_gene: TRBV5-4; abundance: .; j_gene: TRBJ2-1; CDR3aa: CASSLASVAGGRQFF; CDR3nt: TGTGCCAGCAGCTTGGCGTCAGTAGCGGGGGGGCGGCAGTTCTTC
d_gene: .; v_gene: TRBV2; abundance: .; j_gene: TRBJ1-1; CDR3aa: CASSAFMNTEAFF; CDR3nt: TGTGCCAGCAGCGCTTTTATGAACACTGAAGCTTTCTTT
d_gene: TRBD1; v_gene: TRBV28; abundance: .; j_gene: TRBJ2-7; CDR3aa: CASGGSVGQQEEQYF; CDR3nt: TGTGCCAGCGGCGGTAGTGTGGGACAGCAGGAAGAGCAGTACTTC
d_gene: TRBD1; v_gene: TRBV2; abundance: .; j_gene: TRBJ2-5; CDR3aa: CASSHRDRLIQETQYF; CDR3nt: TGTGCCAGCAGTCACCGGGACAGGCTGATCCAAGAGACCCAGTACTTC
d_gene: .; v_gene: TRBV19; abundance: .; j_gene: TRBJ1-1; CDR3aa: CASSIEGGRLYTEAFF; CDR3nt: TGTGCCAGTAGTATTGAGGGGGGGCGTTTATACACTGAAGCTTTCTTT
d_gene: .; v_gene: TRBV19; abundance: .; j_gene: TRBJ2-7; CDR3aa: CASSIRQGSFEQYF; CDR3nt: TGTGCCAGTAGTATCCGGCAGGGGTCGTTCGAGCAGTACTTC
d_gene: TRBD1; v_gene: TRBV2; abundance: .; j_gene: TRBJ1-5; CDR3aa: CASRDRFNQPQHF; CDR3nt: TGTGCCAGCAGGGACAGGTTCAATCAGCCCCAGCATTTT
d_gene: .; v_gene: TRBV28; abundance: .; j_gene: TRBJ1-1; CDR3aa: CASSESGDYTEAFF; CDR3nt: TGTGCCAGCAGTGAGTCGGGGGATTACACTGAAGCTTTCTTT
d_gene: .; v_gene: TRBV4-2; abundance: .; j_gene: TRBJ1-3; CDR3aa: CASSQIELGNTIYF; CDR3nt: TGTGCCAGCAGCCAAATCGAGTTGGGAAACACCATATATTTT
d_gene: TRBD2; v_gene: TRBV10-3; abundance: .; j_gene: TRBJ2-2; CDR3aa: CATGLAGMSNTGELFF; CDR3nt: TGTGCCACAGGACTAGCGGGGATGTCGAACACCGGGGAGCTGTTTTTT
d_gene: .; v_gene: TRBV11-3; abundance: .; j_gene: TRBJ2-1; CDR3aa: CASSLLAYNEQFF; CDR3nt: TGTGCCAGCAGCTTATTGGCATACAATGAGCAGTTCTTC
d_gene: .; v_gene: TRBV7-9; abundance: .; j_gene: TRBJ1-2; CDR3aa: CASSLDRGRARGYTF; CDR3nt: TGTGCCAGCAGCTTAGATAGGGGCAGGGCTCGCGGCTACACCTTC
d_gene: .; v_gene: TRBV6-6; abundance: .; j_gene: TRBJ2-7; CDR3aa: CASSYGAGSTYEQYF; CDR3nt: TGTGCCAGCAGTTACGGGGCAGGGTCCACCTACGAGCAGTACTTC
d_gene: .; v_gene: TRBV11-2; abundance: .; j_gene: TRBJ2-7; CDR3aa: CASSLVRGFEQYF; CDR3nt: TGTGCCAGCAGCTTAGTGAGGGGGTTCGAGCAGTACTTC
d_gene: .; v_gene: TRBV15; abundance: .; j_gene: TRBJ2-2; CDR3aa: CATGRDLTGELFF; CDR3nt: TGTGCCACCGGGCGGGACCTAACCGGGGAGCTGTTTTTT
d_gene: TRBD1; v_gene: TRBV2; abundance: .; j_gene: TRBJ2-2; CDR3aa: CASSQQGADTGELFF; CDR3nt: TGTGCCAGCAGCCAACAGGGGGCTGACACCGGGGAGCTGTTTTTT
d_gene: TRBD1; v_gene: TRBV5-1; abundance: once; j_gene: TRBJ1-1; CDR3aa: CASSLDRGTEAFF; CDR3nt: TGCGCCAGCAGCTTGGACAGGGGGACTGAAGCTTTCTTT
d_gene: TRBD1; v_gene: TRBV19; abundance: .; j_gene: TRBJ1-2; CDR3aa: CATSFGTGEDGYTF; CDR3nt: TGTGCCACCAGTTTCGGAACAGGGGAGGATGGCTACACCTTC
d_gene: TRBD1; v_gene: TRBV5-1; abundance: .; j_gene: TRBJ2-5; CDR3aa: CASSTGQTFQETQYF; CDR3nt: TGCGCCAGCAGCACGGGACAGACCTTTCAAGAGACCCAGTACTTC
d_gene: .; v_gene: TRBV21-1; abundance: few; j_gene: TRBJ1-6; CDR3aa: CASRPKWRPERDNYNSPLHF; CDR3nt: TGTGCCAGCAGACCGAAGTGGAGGCCCGAGAGGGATAACTATAATTCACCCCTCCACTTT
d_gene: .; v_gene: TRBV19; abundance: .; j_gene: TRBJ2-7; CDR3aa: CASSIAANSYEQYF; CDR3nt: TGTGCCAGTAGTATTGCTGCTAACTCCTACGAGCAGTACTTC
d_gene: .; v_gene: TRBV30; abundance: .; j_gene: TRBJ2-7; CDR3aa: CAWSWGAWGGEQYF; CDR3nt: TGTGCCTGGAGCTGGGGGGCCTGGGGGGGCGAGCAGTACTTC
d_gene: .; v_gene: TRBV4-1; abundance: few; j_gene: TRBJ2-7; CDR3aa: CASSLVRSYEQYF; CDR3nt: TGCGCCAGCAGCCTCGTTCGGAGCTACGAGCAGTACTTC
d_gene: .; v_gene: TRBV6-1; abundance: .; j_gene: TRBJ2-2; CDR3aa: CASSEQLGAGELFF; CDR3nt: TGTGCCAGCAGTGAACAGCTTGGCGCCGGGGAGCTGTTTTTT
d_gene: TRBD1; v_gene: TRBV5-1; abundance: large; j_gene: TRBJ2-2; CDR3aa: CASSLAGQGTGELFF; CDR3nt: TGCGCCAGCAGCTTGGCCGGACAGGGCACCGGGGAGCTGTTTTTT
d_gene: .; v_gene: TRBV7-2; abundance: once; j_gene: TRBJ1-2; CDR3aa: CASSPPSSGYTF; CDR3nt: TGTGCCAGCAGCCCCCCTAGCTCTGGCTACACCTTC
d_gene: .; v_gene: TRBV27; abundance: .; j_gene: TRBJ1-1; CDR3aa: CASSPGRNMNTEAFF; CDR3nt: TGTGCCAGCAGTCCGGGTCGGAACATGAACACTGAAGCTTTCTTT
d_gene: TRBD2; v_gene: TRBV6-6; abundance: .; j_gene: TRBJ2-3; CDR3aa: CASGLAGDDTQYF; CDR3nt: TGTGCCAGCGGACTAGCGGGGGACGATACGCAGTATTTT
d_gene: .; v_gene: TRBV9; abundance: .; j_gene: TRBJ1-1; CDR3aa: CASSRQSMNTEAFF; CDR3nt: TGTGCCAGCAGTAGACAGAGCATGAACACTGAAGCTTTCTTT
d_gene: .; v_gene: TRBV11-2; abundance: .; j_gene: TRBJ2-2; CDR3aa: CASSLWSSPLGTGELFF; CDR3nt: TGTGCCAGCAGCCTATGGTCGAGCCCACTGGGGACCGGGGAGCTGTTTTTT
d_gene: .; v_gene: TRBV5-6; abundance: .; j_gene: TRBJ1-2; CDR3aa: CASSLQGTYGYTF; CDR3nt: TGTGCCAGCAGTTTACAGGGTACCTATGGCTACACCTTC
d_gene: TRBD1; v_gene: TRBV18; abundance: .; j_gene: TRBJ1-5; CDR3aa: CASSPGQGTGKPQHF; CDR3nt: TGTGCCAGCTCACCCGGACAGGGGACTGGTAAGCCCCAGCATTTT
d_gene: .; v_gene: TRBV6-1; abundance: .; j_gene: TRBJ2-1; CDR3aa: CASKFSYNEQFF; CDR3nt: TGTGCCAGCAAGTTTTCCTACAATGAGCAGTTCTTC
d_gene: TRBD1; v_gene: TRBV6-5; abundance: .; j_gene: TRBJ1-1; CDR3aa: CASTWGQGATEAFF; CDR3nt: TGTGCCAGCACCTGGGGACAGGGGGCAACTGAAGCTTTCTTT
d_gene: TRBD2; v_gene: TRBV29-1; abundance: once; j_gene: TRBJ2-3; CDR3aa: CSVGLARTDTQYF; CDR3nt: TGCAGCGTCGGACTAGCGCGTACAGATACGCAGTATTTT
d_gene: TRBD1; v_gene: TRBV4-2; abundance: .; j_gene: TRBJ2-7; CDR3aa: CASSRNGQGTYEQYF; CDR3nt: TGTGCCAGCAGCCGGAACGGACAGGGAACCTACGAGCAGTACTTC
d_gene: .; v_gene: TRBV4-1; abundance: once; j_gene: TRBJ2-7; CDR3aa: CASSQDPLGYEQYF; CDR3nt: TGCGCCAGCAGCCAAGACCCTCTTGGTTACGAGCAGTACTTC
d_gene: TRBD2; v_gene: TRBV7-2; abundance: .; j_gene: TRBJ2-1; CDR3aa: CASSLQRGGGNEQFF; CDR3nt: TGTGCCAGCAGCTTACAGCGGGGGGGCGGGAATGAGCAGTTCTTC